This T cell receptor beta chain was retrieved from a study of neurological immune-mediated disorders. TCRdb called the 5' RACE reads again in MiXCR, with one record for every CDR3 protein. The sample gives roughly 100,000 distinct CDR3 sequences, about 3.8% of which show up once; 6% is in the top ten. Trimming took off 6 bases at V and 9 bases at J, with 23 bases between the two ends. The germline V gene has CDR1 ENHRY and CDR2 SYGVKD. This CDR3 spans 15 amino acids. This clonotype has ten or more counts. The sequencing sample was made of PBMCs. The receptor comes from a woman aged 18-29 years with multiple sclerosis. V and J are TRBV10-3 and TRBJ2-5; D perhaps matches TRBD1 (6 bases). For the CDR3, the DNA is TGTGCCATCAGCTTAATCCCGACAACCAAGGGGGCCCAGTACTTC. Translating it yields CAISLIPTTKGAQYF.